Presented here are 4 T cell receptor beta chains from one specimen sequenced in a study of T cells in Graves' hyperthyroidism and ophthalmopathy. TCR beta CDR3 regions were amplified from RNA. First-round RT-PCR of the TCR CDR3 relied on the HTBI primer set. MiXCR was run by TCRdb on the multiplex PCR reads, yielding one entry per CDR3 protein. The data hold 500,000 to 750,000 distinct CDR3 sequences, with approximately 15% observed a single time. The specimen sequenced was blood. These receptors were collected from a woman aged 25 to 39 with Graves' hyperthyroidism.

This chain uses TRBV19 with TRBJ1-1; TRBD1 aligns across 10 bases. Unmatched junction bases numbered 5, after V lost 4 bases and J lost 0 bases. Germline CDR1 is LNHDA and CDR2 is SQIVND (reference sequence). This CDR3 has 16 residues. The CDR3 DNA reads TGTGCCAGTAGTACCCTGACAGGGGGCCTGAACACTGAAGCTTTCTTT. This gives the protein CASSTLTGGLNTEAFF. The full variable domain, in which reference TRBV19 and TRBJ1-1 provide the parts outside the CDR3, is DGGITQSPKYLFRKEGQNVTLSCEQNLNHDAMYWYRQDPGQGLRLIYYSQIVNDFQKGDIAEGYSVSREKKESFPLTVTSAQKNPTAFYLCASSTLTGGLNTEAFFGQGTRLTVV.

This clonotype was counted at least ten times. The J gene is TRBJ1-1, the V gene TRBV12-3 or TRBV12-4; D is undetermined. This CDR3 region has 12 residues. V lost 7 bases and J lost 10, with 16 bases in between. CDR3 nucleotides: TGTGCCAGCACCGTCACGGGTCTGTTAGCTTTCTTT. This codes for CASTVTGLLAFF.

Ten or more counts support this clonotype. The chain combines TRBV28 with TRBJ2-7, with a weak D call TRBD1 (6 bases). The CDR3 contains 11 residues. Germline V gene sequence: CDR1 MDHEN, CDR2 SYDVKM. Deletions cut 10 bases from V and 2 bases from J, with 9 bases between. In DNA, the CDR3 is TGTGCCACCCGACAGGCCTACGAGCAGTACTTC. This encodes CATRQAYEQYF.

Ten or more counts support this clonotype. This chain links TRBV20-1 with TRBJ2-5, with 8 positions matching TRBD2. After removal of 6 bases from V and 5 bases from J, the junction contained 8 bases not matched to a gene. Germline CDR1 is DFQATT and CDR2 is SNEGSKA (reference sequence). The CDR3 has 13 amino acids. CDR3 amino acids: CSANSGTRETQYF. The CDR3 DNA is TGCAGTGCAAATAGCGGGACCCGGGAGACCCAGTACTTC.